This T cell receptor beta chain was sequenced during a study of blood T cell repertoires in COVID-19. Trimming removed 6 bases from V and 4 bases from J, with 12 bases in between. This CDR3 is built from 13 residues. Germline-derived CDR1 and CDR2 are MDHEN and SYDVKM. The protocol was immunoSEQ multiplex PCR, while the TCRdb copy is restricted to in-frame clones and leaves out a portion. The table shows some 250,000 clones, with about nine tenths occurring only once. This clonotype originated in a man aged 55 to 69 with acute or convalescent COVID-19. This rearrangement joins TRBV28 to TRBJ1-2; no clear D gene. The specimen sequenced was peripheral blood. The DNA of the CDR3 is TGTGCCAGCAGATCCTCGGGAGTCTATGGCTACACCTTC. Translation gives CASRSSGVYGYTF.